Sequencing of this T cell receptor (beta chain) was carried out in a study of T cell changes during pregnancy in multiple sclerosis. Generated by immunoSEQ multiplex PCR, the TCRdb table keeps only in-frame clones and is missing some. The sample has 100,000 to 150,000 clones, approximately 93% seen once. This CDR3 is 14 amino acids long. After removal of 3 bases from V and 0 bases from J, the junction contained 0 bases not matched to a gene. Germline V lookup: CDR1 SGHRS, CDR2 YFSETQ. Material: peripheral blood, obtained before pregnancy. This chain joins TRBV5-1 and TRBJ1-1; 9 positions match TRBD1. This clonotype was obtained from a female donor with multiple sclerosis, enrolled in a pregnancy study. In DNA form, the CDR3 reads TGCGCCAGCAGCTGGGACAGGGTGAACACTGAAGCTTTCTTT. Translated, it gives CASSWDRVNTEAFF. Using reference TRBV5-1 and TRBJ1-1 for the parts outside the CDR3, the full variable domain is KAGVTQTPRYLIKTRGQQVTLSCSPISGHRSVSWYQQTPGQGLQFLFEYFSETQRNKGNFPGRFSGRQFSNSRSEMNVSTLELGDSALYLCASSWDRVNTEAFFGQGTRLTVV.